This T cell receptor (beta chain) comes out of a study of T cell responses to AZD1222 COVID-19 vaccine. Study-wide background: Both about-4-week and about-12-week second-dose recipients were combined.

The CDR3 runs 14 residues. CDR1 is LGHNA and CDR2 is YNFKEQ in the germline V gene. The V and J ends lost 0 bases and 3 bases respectively, with 8 bases between them. Repertoires were generated with immunoSEQ multiplex PCR, while TCRdb's copy carries only in-frame clones and drops some. The sample has 150,000 to 200,000 clones, less than 95% seen once. Study-wide points: Within unmutated variant regions lay the reported targets of nearly half of spike-specific TCRs. Increased Spike-specific TCR breadth and depth were observed after two AZD1222 doses. Clonal diversity was possibly underestimated; the donors were predominantly white British and more often female.

Details on this clone: Its antigen is as yet unknown.

Sequences were derived from peripheral blood, sampled on day 0 of AZD1222 vaccination. The gene calls are TRBV4-2 and TRBJ1-2; D remains ambiguous. The sequence came from an adult in good health. The CDR3 is CASSQEAADYGYTF. The CDR3 nucleotides read TGTGCCAGCAGCCAAGAAGCAGCGGACTATGGCTACACCTTC.